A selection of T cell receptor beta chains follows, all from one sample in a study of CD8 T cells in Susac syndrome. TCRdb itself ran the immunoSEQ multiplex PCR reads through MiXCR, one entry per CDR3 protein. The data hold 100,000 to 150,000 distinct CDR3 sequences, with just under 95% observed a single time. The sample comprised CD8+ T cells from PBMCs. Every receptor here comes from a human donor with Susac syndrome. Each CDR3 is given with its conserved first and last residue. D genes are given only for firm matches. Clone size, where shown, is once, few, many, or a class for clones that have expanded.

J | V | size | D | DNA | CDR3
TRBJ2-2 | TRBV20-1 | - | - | TGCAGTGCCCCCGCCCTGAACACCGGGGAGCTGTTTTTT | CSAPALNTGELFF
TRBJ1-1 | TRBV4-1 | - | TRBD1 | TGCGCCAGCAGCCAAGTGATCCAGGACAGGGGGAACACTGAAGCTTTCTTT | CASSQVIQDRGNTEAFF
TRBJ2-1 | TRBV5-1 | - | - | TGCGCCAGCAGCTTGGCTAGGCCGGGTGAGCAGTTCTTC | CASSLARPGEQFF
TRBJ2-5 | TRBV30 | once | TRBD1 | TGTGCCATGATGGCTAAGGGGAACTCGGGACAGGGACGGACCCAGTACTTC | CAMMAKGNSGQGRTQYF
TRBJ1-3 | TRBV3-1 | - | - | TGTGCCAGCAGCCAAGATCGAGGACCTGGAAACACCATATATTTT | CASSQDRGPGNTIYF
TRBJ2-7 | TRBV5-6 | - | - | TGTGCCAGCAGATTGGGCGGATACTACGAGCAGTACTTC | CASRLGGYYEQYF
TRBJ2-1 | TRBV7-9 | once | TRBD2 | TGTGCCAGCAGCTCAGAAGCTAGCGGGAGGGCAAATGAGCAGTTCTTC | CASSSEASGRANEQFF
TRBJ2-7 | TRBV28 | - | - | TGTGCCAGCAGTACCGGAGGCTACGAGCAGTACTTC | CASSTGGYEQYF
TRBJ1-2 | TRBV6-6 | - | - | TGTACAAACAGGGCTCGGGATGGCTACACCTTC | CTNRARDGYTF
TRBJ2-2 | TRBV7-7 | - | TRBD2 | TGTGCTAGCAGCTTAACCGGGACTAGCGTAGCCGGGGAGCTGTTTTTT | CASSLTGTSVAGELFF
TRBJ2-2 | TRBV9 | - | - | TGTGCCAGCAGCGTAGAAGGGGTGGAGACCGGGGAGCTGTTTTTT | CASSVEGVETGELFF
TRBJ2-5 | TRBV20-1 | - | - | TGCAGTGCTAGGGACGGCCGGCCGGAAGAGACCCAGTACTTC | CSARDGRPEETQYF
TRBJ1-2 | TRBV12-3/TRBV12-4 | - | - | TGTGCCAGCTCAGGGGATGAAGATGGCTACACCTTC | CASSGDEDGYTF
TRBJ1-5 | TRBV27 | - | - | TGTGCCAGCAGTTCCTGGGACCTAAGGACCCAGCATTTT | CASSSWDLRTQHF
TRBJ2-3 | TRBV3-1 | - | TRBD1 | TGTGCCAGCAGCCAAGATAGTTGGGACAGGTCCACAGATACGCAGTATTTT | CASSQDSWDRSTDTQYF
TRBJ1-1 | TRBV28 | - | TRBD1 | TGTGCCAGCACCGCAGGGCAGGGGGCAATGAACACTGAAGCTTTCTTT | CASTAGQGAMNTEAFF
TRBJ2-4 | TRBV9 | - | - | TGTGCCAGCAGCGTAGATGCAGATGTAAACATTCAGTACTTC | CASSVDADVNIQYF
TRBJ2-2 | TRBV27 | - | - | TGTGCCAGCAGTTTATATGACACCGGGGAGCTGTTTTTT | CASSLYDTGELFF
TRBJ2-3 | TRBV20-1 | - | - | TGCAGTGCTAGACTAGCCAGTGAGGGAGATACGCAGTATTTT | CSARLASEGDTQYF
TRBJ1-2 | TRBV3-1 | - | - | TGTGCCAGCAGCCCTCTTACACAGGGATTCGACTATGGCTACACCTTC | CASSPLTQGFDYGYTF
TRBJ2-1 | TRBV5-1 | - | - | TGCGCCAGCAGCTTACCCCGTAATGAGCAGTTCTTC | CASSLPRNEQFF
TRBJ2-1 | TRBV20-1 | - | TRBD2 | TGCAGTGCTAGTACTGGACTAGCGGGAGCTCCTCACACCTACAATGAGCAGTTCTTC | CSASTGLAGAPHTYNEQFF
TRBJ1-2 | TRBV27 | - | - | TGTGCCAGCAGTTTAGTGTATATGGGGCACGGCTACACCTTC | CASSLVYMGHGYTF
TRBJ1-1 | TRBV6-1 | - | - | TGTGCCAGCGGGGGATGGGGGCGGGACACTGAAGCTTTCTTT | CASGGWGRDTEAFF
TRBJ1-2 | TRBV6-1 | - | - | TGTGCCAGCAGAAAGTCCCCGGGACGGACTAACTATGGCTACACCTTC | CASRKSPGRTNYGYTF
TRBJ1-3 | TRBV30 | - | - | TGTGCCTGGCGCCAGGCTGGAAACACCATATATTTT | CAWRQAGNTIYF
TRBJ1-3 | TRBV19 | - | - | TGTGCCAGTAGTATAGTTCTGAAGGGGACCTTCTCTGGAAACACCATATATTTT | CASSIVLKGTFSGNTIYF
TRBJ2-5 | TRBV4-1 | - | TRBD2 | TGCGCCAGCAGCCGTTCGGGGGGGGGCCAAGAGACCCAGTACTTC | CASSRSGGGQETQYF
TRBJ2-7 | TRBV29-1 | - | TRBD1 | TGCAGCGCCTGGACAGGTGGCGAGCAGTACTTC | CSAWTGGEQYF
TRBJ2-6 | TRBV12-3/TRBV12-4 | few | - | TGTGCCAGCAGTTTGAGCTCTGGGGCCAACGTCCTGACTTTC | CASSLSSGANVLTF
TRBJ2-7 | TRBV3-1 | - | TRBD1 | TGTGCCAGCAGCCCAATGGACAGGACCTACGAGCAGTACTTC | CASSPMDRTYEQYF
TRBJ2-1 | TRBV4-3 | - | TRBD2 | TGCGCCAGCAGCCAAGATGGAGGACTAGCGACCAATGAGCAGTTCTTC | CASSQDGGLATNEQFF
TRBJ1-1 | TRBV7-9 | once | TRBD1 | TGTGCCAGCAGCGCTCACAGGGGGGAAGCCACTGAAGCTTTCTTT | CASSAHRGEATEAFF
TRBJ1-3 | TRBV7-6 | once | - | TGTGCCAGCAGCTTGAATTATGTCTCTGGAAACACCATATATTTT | CASSLNYVSGNTIYF
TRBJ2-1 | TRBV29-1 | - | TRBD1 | TGCAGCGTCCCCGGGACAGGGGTCGGGGGTGAGCAGTTCTTC | CSVPGTGVGGEQFF
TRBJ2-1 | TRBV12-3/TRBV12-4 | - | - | TGTGCCAGCAGTTGGACAATCAATGAGCAGTTCTTC | CASSWTINEQFF
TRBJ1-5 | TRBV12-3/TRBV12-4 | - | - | TGTGCCAGCAGTTTTAAGGGGACCCAGCCCCAGCATTTT | CASSFKGTQPQHF
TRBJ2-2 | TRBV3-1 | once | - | TGTGCCAGCAGCCAAGATGCCTCGGCGGGCGGGGAGCTGTTTTTT | CASSQDASAGGELFF
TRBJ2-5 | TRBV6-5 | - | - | TGTGCCAGCAGTTACGAGGCGGGTATGATGGAGACCCAGTACTTC | CASSYEAGMMETQYF
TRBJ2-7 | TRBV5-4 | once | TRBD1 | TGTGCCAGCAGCACCCGACAGGGAACCTACGAGCAGTACTTC | CASSTRQGTYEQYF
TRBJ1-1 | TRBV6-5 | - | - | TGTGCCAGCAGTTACTCGAACACTGAAGCTTTCTTT | CASSYSNTEAFF
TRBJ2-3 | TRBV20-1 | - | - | TGCAGTGCTAGTCAAGGGAGAGGCACAGATACGCAGTATTTT | CSASQGRGTDTQYF
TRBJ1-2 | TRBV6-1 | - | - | TGTGCCAGCAGCCACCAGGTTGAGGGTACAAAATATGGCTACACCTTC | CASSHQVEGTKYGYTF
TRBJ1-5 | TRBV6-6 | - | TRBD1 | TGTGCCAGCAGTTACGACAGGGATGTTACTCAGCCCCAGCATTTT | CASSYDRDVTQPQHF